This T cell receptor beta chain was identified during a study of pediatric ulcerative colitis. This CDR3 is 17 amino acids long. Germline CDR1 and CDR2: SGDLS and YYNGEE. J lost 5 bases, V lost 0 bases, and 4 bases had no gene match. Measured with immunoSEQ multiplex PCR; TCRdb has only the in-frame clones, and not every one. The profile shows 65,000 or so clones, less than 90% of them singletons. The chain recombines TRBV9 with TRBJ2-3; 15 bases align to TRBD2. The TCR sequence derives from a boy younger than 18 with severe ulcerative colitis. Material: blood. The CDR3 is CASSVGTSGRVEDTQYF. CDR3 sequence (DNA): TGTGCCAGCAGCGTAGGGACTAGCGGGAGGGTGGAAGATACGCAGTATTTT.